Listed below are T cell receptor beta chains from one sample, sequenced in a study of T-cell reconstitution after alpha-beta-depleted transplantation in children. TCRdb recomputed calls from the PCR reads with MiXCR, one row per CDR3 protein. Of more than 450,000 distinct CDR3 sequences detected, about a sixth appear once; the ten largest clones hold 3.3%. The sample in question was PBMCs from the stem cell graft donor, obtained from the stem cell graft. The receptor set was obtained from a human donor who donated a stem cell graft to a child with acute lymphoblastic leukemia. Each CDR3 is given with its conserved first and last residue. Fields, in order: J gene, D gene, clone size, V gene, CDR3 protein, CDR3 DNA. A D gene is named only where the DNA matches it firmly. Expanded clones are given a class, and other clones once, few, many or no size at all.

j_call: TRBJ1-5; d_call: NA; clone_size: few; v_call: TRBV6-1; cdr3_aa: CASKQGQFNQPQHF; cdr3_nt: TGTGCCAGCAAACAAGGACAGTTCAATCAGCCCCAGCATTTT
j_call: TRBJ1-2; d_call: NA; clone_size: NA; v_call: TRBV9; cdr3_aa: CASSVGHTPAARYGYTF; cdr3_nt: TGTGCCAGCAGCGTAGGGCATACCCCTGCAGCTCGGTATGGCTACACCTTC
j_call: TRBJ2-7; d_call: TRBD1; clone_size: few; v_call: TRBV5-1; cdr3_aa: CASSLVTTGSNEQYF; cdr3_nt: TGCGCCAGCAGCTTGGTAACGACAGGGAGCAACGAGCAGTACTTC
j_call: TRBJ2-1; d_call: NA; clone_size: NA; v_call: TRBV4-1; cdr3_aa: CASSQLKGTNNEQFF; cdr3_nt: TGCGCCAGCAGCCAACTGAAGGGAACGAACAATGAGCAGTTCTTC
j_call: TRBJ2-2; d_call: NA; clone_size: NA; v_call: TRBV11-1; cdr3_aa: CASSSSGSAGELFF; cdr3_nt: TGTGCCAGCAGCTCCTCAGGGTCGGCCGGGGAGCTGTTTTTT
j_call: TRBJ2-4; d_call: NA; clone_size: NA; v_call: TRBV29-1; cdr3_aa: CSVLKHPVAKNIQYF; cdr3_nt: TGCAGCGTCTTAAAACACCCCGTAGCCAAAAACATTCAGTACTTC
j_call: TRBJ2-5; d_call: NA; clone_size: NA; v_call: TRBV28; cdr3_aa: CAGGEDQETQYF; cdr3_nt: TGTGCCGGAGGGGAAGACCAAGAGACCCAGTACTTC
j_call: TRBJ2-7; d_call: NA; clone_size: NA; v_call: TRBV10-3; cdr3_aa: CAITLRRTFYSYEQYF; cdr3_nt: TGTGCCATCACTCTAAGAAGGACATTTTACTCCTACGAGCAGTACTTC
j_call: TRBJ1-6; d_call: TRBD1; clone_size: few; v_call: TRBV5-1; cdr3_aa: CASSFSGDRDSLHF; cdr3_nt: TGCGCCAGCAGCTTTTCGGGCGATCGGGACAGCCTCCACTTT
j_call: TRBJ2-2; d_call: NA; clone_size: many; v_call: TRBV2; cdr3_aa: CARDSSDHANTGELFF; cdr3_nt: TGTGCCAGAGACTCTAGCGACCACGCGAACACCGGGGAGCTGTTTTTT
j_call: TRBJ2-1; d_call: NA; clone_size: NA; v_call: TRBV4-1; cdr3_aa: CASLPTPQAVYNEQFF; cdr3_nt: TGCGCCAGCCTCCCTACACCGCAGGCGGTCTACAATGAGCAGTTCTTC
j_call: TRBJ2-7; d_call: NA; clone_size: few; v_call: TRBV29-1; cdr3_aa: CSVRTRTSGEQYF; cdr3_nt: TGCAGCGTCCGGACCCGCACGTCGGGAGAGCAGTACTTC
j_call: TRBJ2-1; d_call: TRBD2; clone_size: few; v_call: TRBV11-1; cdr3_aa: CASSPRTSGSYNEQFF; cdr3_nt: TGTGCCAGCAGCCCCCGGACTAGCGGCTCCTACAATGAGCAGTTCTTC
j_call: TRBJ2-1; d_call: NA; clone_size: NA; v_call: TRBV19; cdr3_aa: CASSRDWPHNEQFF; cdr3_nt: TGTGCCAGTAGTAGAGACTGGCCTCACAATGAGCAGTTCTTC
j_call: TRBJ2-1; d_call: TRBD1; clone_size: NA; v_call: TRBV19; cdr3_aa: CASSNPTGARNEQFF; cdr3_nt: TGTGCCAGTAGTAATCCGACAGGGGCTCGCAATGAGCAGTTCTTC
j_call: TRBJ1-5; d_call: NA; clone_size: NA; v_call: TRBV12-3/TRBV12-4; cdr3_aa: CASSPGLADQPQHF; cdr3_nt: TGTGCCAGCAGCCCCGGTCTTGCGGATCAGCCCCAGCATTTT
j_call: TRBJ2-7; d_call: NA; clone_size: NA; v_call: TRBV11-2; cdr3_aa: CASSLVGGLGSYEQYF; cdr3_nt: TGTGCCAGCAGCTTAGTTGGGGGACTGGGATCCTACGAGCAGTACTTC
j_call: TRBJ1-4; d_call: NA; clone_size: NA; v_call: TRBV12-3/TRBV12-4; cdr3_aa: CASSPSLSNEKLFF; cdr3_nt: TGTGCCAGCAGTCCGAGCCTTTCCAATGAAAAACTGTTTTTT
j_call: TRBJ2-1; d_call: NA; clone_size: few; v_call: TRBV24-1; cdr3_aa: CATSAGNNNEQFF; cdr3_nt: TGTGCCACCAGTGCCGGGAACAACAATGAGCAGTTCTTC
j_call: TRBJ2-3; d_call: NA; clone_size: few; v_call: TRBV9; cdr3_aa: CASSGQGTTQYF; cdr3_nt: TGTGCCAGCAGCGGCCAGGGTACGACGCAGTATTTT
j_call: TRBJ2-5; d_call: TRBD1; clone_size: few; v_call: TRBV2; cdr3_aa: CASSPIRTGLETQYF; cdr3_nt: TGTGCCAGCAGTCCAATCAGGACAGGGCTTGAGACCCAGTACTTC
j_call: TRBJ1-1; d_call: NA; clone_size: NA; v_call: TRBV18; cdr3_aa: CASLGIMNTEAFF; cdr3_nt: TGTGCCAGCTTAGGTATCATGAACACTGAAGCTTTCTTT
j_call: TRBJ2-7; d_call: NA; clone_size: few; v_call: TRBV6-2/TRBV6-3; cdr3_aa: CASTADGGISYEQYF; cdr3_nt: TGTGCCAGCACCGCCGACGGAGGGATCTCCTACGAGCAGTACTTC
j_call: TRBJ2-1; d_call: TRBD2; clone_size: few; v_call: TRBV9; cdr3_aa: CASSVGLAGVSDEQFF; cdr3_nt: TGTGCCAGCAGCGTAGGGCTAGCGGGAGTCAGCGATGAGCAGTTCTTC
j_call: TRBJ2-3; d_call: TRBD1; clone_size: NA; v_call: TRBV5-1; cdr3_aa: CASSLDPGQGSDTQYF; cdr3_nt: TGCGCCAGCAGCTTGGATCCGGGACAGGGCTCAGATACGCAGTATTTT
j_call: TRBJ1-5; d_call: NA; clone_size: few; v_call: TRBV6-5; cdr3_aa: CASRSSGSSNQPQHF; cdr3_nt: TGTGCCAGCAGATCTTCAGGGTCTAGCAATCAGCCCCAGCATTTT
j_call: TRBJ2-7; d_call: TRBD2; clone_size: few; v_call: TRBV7-8; cdr3_aa: CASSSSGSRGQYF; cdr3_nt: TGTGCCAGCAGCAGTAGCGGGTCCCGGGGGCAGTACTTC
j_call: TRBJ2-2; d_call: TRBD1; clone_size: NA; v_call: TRBV2; cdr3_aa: CASADRVTGELFF; cdr3_nt: TGTGCCAGCGCGGACAGGGTCACCGGGGAGCTGTTTTTT
j_call: TRBJ2-1; d_call: NA; clone_size: many; v_call: TRBV9; cdr3_aa: CASSVRGSNEQFF; cdr3_nt: TGTGCCAGCAGCGTACGGGGGTCCAATGAGCAGTTCTTC
j_call: TRBJ2-7; d_call: NA; clone_size: few; v_call: TRBV7-9; cdr3_aa: CASSPDSWEQYF; cdr3_nt: TGTGCCAGCAGCCCGGACAGCTGGGAGCAGTACTTC
j_call: TRBJ2-3; d_call: NA; clone_size: NA; v_call: TRBV3-1; cdr3_aa: CASSQVRFLWAGTDTQYF; cdr3_nt: TGTGCCAGCAGCCAAGTCCGCTTCCTGTGGGCCGGAACAGATACGCAGTATTTT
j_call: TRBJ1-5; d_call: NA; clone_size: NA; v_call: TRBV6-6; cdr3_aa: CASGATNQPQHF; cdr3_nt: TGTGCCAGCGGTGCGACGAATCAGCCCCAGCATTTT
j_call: TRBJ1-1; d_call: NA; clone_size: many; v_call: TRBV5-1; cdr3_aa: CASSAQVNTEAFF; cdr3_nt: TGCGCCAGCAGCGCACAGGTGAACACTGAAGCTTTCTTT
j_call: TRBJ2-1; d_call: TRBD2; clone_size: many; v_call: TRBV7-6; cdr3_aa: CASSSVAGAYNEQFF; cdr3_nt: TGTGCCAGCAGCTCCGTAGCGGGAGCCTACAATGAGCAGTTCTTC
j_call: TRBJ2-1; d_call: NA; clone_size: few; v_call: TRBV6-6; cdr3_aa: CASSRHGSSYNEQFF; cdr3_nt: TGTGCCAGCAGCCGACACGGGTCTAGCTACAATGAGCAGTTCTTC
j_call: TRBJ2-1; d_call: NA; clone_size: few; v_call: TRBV21-1; cdr3_aa: CASSSGLAGSLTEQFF; cdr3_nt: TGTGCCAGCAGCTCGGGACTAGCGGGGTCCTTAACTGAGCAGTTCTTC
j_call: TRBJ2-3; d_call: NA; clone_size: NA; v_call: TRBV24-1; cdr3_aa: CATSDATQGLGGTQYF; cdr3_nt: TGTGCCACCAGTGACGCCACACAGGGCCTCGGGGGTACGCAGTATTTT
j_call: TRBJ2-3; d_call: NA; clone_size: few; v_call: TRBV20-1; cdr3_aa: CSATVAGRVVTDTQYF; cdr3_nt: TGCAGTGCTACGGTGGCGGGGCGGGTCGTGACAGATACGCAGTATTTT
j_call: TRBJ2-3; d_call: TRBD2; clone_size: NA; v_call: TRBV3-1; cdr3_aa: CASSRTGGAQYF; cdr3_nt: TGTGCCAGCAGCCGTACGGGAGGGGCGCAGTATTTT
j_call: TRBJ2-2; d_call: NA; clone_size: NA; v_call: TRBV7-3; cdr3_aa: CASSLGVTGAELFF; cdr3_nt: TGTGCCAGCAGCTTGGGTGTAACCGGGGCCGAGCTGTTTTTT
j_call: TRBJ1-1; d_call: NA; clone_size: few; v_call: TRBV12-3/TRBV12-4; cdr3_aa: CASSLDSKHTEAFF; cdr3_nt: TGTGCCAGCAGTTTGGACAGTAAACACACTGAAGCTTTCTTT
j_call: TRBJ2-3; d_call: NA; clone_size: NA; v_call: TRBV10-3; cdr3_aa: CAISESSDTLRGTDTQYF; cdr3_nt: TGTGCCATCAGTGAGTCTTCGGACACCCTACGGGGCACAGATACGCAGTATTTT
j_call: TRBJ2-1; d_call: TRBD1; clone_size: few; v_call: TRBV29-1; cdr3_aa: CSARQGVGYNEQFF; cdr3_nt: TGCAGCGCCCGACAGGGCGTGGGGTACAATGAGCAGTTCTTC
j_call: TRBJ2-5; d_call: NA; clone_size: few; v_call: TRBV7-6; cdr3_aa: CAGGDSGETQYF; cdr3_nt: TGTGCCGGTGGGGACTCCGGAGAGACCCAGTACTTC
j_call: TRBJ2-1; d_call: NA; clone_size: NA; v_call: TRBV20-1; cdr3_aa: CSARGLLRDSWTGEQFF; cdr3_nt: TGCAGTGCTAGAGGGCTTCTTCGGGACTCGTGGACGGGAGAGCAGTTCTTC
j_call: TRBJ2-7; d_call: NA; clone_size: NA; v_call: TRBV5-5; cdr3_aa: CASSFSRYEQYF; cdr3_nt: TGTGCCAGCAGCTTCTCTAGGTACGAGCAGTACTTC
j_call: TRBJ1-2; d_call: NA; clone_size: NA; v_call: TRBV7-9; cdr3_aa: CASSFLATVDGYTF; cdr3_nt: TGTGCCAGCAGCTTTTTAGCCACGGTCGATGGCTACACCTTC
j_call: TRBJ2-7; d_call: TRBD2; clone_size: few; v_call: TRBV5-1; cdr3_aa: CASSSALGLAGLDEQYF; cdr3_nt: TGCGCCAGCAGCTCGGCCCTTGGACTAGCGGGCTTGGACGAGCAGTACTTC